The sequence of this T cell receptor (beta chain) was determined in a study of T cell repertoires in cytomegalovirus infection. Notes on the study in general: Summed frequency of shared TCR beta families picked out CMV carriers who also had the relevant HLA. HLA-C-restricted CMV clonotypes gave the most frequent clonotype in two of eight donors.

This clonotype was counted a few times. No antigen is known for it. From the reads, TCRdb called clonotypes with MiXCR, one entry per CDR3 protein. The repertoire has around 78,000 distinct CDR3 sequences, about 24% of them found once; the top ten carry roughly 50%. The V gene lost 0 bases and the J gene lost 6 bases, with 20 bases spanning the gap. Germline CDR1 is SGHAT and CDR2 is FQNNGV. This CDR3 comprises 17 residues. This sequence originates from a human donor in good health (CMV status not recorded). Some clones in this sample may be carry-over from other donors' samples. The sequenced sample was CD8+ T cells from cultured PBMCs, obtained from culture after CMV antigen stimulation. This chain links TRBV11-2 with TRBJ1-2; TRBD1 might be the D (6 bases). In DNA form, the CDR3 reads TGTGCCAGCAGCTTAGATACTCTGGCAGGGGCTTACGATGGCTACACCTTC. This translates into CASSLDTLAGAYDGYTF. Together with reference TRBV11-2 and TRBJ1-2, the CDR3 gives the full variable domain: EAGVAQSPRYKIIEKRQSVAFWCNPISGHATLYWYQQILGQGPKLLIQFQNNGVVDDSQLPKDRFSAERLKGVDSTLKIQPAKLEDSAVYLCASSLDTLAGAYDGYTFGSGTRLTVV.